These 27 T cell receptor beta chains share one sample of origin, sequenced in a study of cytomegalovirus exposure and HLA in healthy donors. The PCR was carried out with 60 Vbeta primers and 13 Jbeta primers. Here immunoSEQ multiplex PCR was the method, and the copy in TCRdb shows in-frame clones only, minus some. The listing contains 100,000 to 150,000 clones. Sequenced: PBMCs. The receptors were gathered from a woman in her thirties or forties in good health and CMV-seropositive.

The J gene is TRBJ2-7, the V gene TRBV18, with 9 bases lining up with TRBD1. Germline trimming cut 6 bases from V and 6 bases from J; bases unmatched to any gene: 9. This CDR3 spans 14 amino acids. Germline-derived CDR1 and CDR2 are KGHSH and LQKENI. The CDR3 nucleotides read TGTGCCAGCTCTCCCGGGACAGGGTCCCCCGAGCAGTACTTC. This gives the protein CASSPGTGSPEQYF.

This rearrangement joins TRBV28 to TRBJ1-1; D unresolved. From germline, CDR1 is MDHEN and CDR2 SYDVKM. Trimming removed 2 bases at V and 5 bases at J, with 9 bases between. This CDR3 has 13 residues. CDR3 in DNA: TGTGCCAGCAGTTTAAGAGGTGTGACTGAAGCTTTCTTT. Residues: CASSLRGVTEAFF.

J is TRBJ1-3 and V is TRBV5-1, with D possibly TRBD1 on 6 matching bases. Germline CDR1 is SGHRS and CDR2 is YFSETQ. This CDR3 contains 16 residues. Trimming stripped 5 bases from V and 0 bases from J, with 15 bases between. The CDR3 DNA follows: TGCGCCAGCAGTCCTAGCAGGGACAACTCTGGAAACACCATATATTTT. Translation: CASSPSRDNSGNTIYF.

The CDR3 sequence is CASSLAGGVFNQPQHF. The CDR3 DNA is TGTGCCAGCAGCTTAGCGGGGGGGGTTTTTAATCAGCCCCAGCATTTT. The rearrangement links TRBV11-2 to TRBJ1-5; tentatively, D is TRBD1 (5 bases). This CDR3 region has 16 residues. Trimming left V 1 base short and J 4 bases short, with 14 bases between. Germline CDR1 reads SGHAT; CDR2 reads FQNNGV.

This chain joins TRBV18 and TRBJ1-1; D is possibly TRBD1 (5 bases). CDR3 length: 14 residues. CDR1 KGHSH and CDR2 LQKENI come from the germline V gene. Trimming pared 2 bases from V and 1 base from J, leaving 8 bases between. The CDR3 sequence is CASSPIQGNTEAFF. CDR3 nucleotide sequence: TGTGCCAGCTCACCAATCCAGGGGAACACTGAAGCTTTCTTT.

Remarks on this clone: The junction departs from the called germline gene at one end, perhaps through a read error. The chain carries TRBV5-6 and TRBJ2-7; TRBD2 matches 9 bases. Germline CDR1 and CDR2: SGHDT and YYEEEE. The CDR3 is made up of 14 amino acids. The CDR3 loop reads CASSLPQGGRAATF. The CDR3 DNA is TGTGCCAGCAGCTTGCCCCAAGGCGGGAGGGCCGCAACGTTC.

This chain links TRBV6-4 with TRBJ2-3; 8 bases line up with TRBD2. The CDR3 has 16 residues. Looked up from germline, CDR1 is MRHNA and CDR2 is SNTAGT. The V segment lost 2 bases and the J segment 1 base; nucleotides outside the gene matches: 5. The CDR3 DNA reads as TGTGCCAGCAGTGACCAAGCGGGGGAACGCACAGATACGCAGTATTTT. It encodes CASSDQAGERTDTQYF.

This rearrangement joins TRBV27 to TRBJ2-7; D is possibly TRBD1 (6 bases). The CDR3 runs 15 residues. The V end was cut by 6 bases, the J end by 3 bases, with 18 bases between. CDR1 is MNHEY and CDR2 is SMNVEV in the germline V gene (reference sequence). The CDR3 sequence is CASSPNEGQNYEQYF. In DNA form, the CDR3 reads TGTGCCAGCAGCCCCAATGAAGGACAGAACTACGAGCAGTACTTC.

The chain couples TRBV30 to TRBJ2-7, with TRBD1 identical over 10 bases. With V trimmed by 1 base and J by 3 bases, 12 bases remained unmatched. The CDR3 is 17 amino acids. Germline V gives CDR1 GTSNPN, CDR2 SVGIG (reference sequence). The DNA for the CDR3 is TGTGCCTGGAGTGCCAGCTCCTTGGGACAGGGGATCTACGAGCAGTACTTC. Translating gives CAWSASSLGQGIYEQYF. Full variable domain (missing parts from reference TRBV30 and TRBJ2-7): SQTIHQWPATLVQPVGSPLSLECTVEGTSNPNLYWYRQAAGRGLQLLFYSVGIGQISSEVPQNLSASRPQDRQFILSSKKLLLSDSGFYLCAWSASSLGQGIYEQYFGPGTRLTVT.

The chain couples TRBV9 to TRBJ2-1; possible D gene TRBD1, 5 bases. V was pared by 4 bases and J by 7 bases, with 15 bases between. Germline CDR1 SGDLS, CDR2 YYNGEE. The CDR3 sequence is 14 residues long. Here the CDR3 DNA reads TGTGCCAGCAGCCCCCACGGGCCAGGGAATGAGCAGTTCTTC. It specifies CASSPHGPGNEQFF.

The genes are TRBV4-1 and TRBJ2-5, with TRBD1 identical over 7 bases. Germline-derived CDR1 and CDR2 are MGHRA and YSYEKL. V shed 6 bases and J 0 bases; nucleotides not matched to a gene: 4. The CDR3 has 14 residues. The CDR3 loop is CASSRGQNQETQYF. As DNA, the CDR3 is TGCGCCAGCAGTCGGGGACAGAACCAAGAGACCCAGTACTTC.

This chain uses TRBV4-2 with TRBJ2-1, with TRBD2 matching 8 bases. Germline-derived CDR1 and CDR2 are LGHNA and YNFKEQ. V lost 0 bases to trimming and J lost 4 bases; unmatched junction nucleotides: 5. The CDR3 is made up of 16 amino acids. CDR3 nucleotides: TGTGCCAGCAGCCAAGATGATACGGGAGGGTACAATGAGCAGTTCTTC. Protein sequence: CASSQDDTGGYNEQFF.

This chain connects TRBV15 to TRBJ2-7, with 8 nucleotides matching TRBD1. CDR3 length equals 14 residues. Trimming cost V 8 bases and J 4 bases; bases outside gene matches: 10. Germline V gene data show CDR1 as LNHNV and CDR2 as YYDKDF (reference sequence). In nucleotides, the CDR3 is TGTGCCACCGGCACCAGGGGGCCATTGTACGAGCAGTACTTC. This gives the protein CATGTRGPLYEQYF.

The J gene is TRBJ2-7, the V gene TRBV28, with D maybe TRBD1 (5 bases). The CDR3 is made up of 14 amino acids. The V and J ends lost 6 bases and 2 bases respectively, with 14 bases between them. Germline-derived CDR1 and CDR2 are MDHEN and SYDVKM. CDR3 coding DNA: TGTGCCAGCAGATCCGACAGTGTCCCCTACGAGCAGTACTTC. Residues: CASRSDSVPYEQYF.

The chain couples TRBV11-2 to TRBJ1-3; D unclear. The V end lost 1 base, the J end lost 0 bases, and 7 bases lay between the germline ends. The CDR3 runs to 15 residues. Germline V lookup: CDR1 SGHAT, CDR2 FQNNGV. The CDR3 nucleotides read TGTGCCAGCAGCTTAGTTGCAGACTCTGGAAACACCATATATTTT. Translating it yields CASSLVADSGNTIYF.

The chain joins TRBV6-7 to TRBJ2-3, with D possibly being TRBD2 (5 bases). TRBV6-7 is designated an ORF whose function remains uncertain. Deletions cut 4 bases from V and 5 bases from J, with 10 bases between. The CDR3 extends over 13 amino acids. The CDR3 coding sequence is TGTGCCAGCAGTTGCGCGGGCCGAGATACGCAGTATTTT. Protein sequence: CASSCAGRDTQYF.

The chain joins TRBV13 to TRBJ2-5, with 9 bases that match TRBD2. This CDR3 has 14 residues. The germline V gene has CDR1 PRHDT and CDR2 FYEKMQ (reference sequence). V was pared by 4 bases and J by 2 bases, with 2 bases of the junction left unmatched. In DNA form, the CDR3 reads TGTGCCAGCAGCTCGACTAGCGGACAAGAGACCCAGTACTTC. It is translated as CASSSTSGQETQYF.

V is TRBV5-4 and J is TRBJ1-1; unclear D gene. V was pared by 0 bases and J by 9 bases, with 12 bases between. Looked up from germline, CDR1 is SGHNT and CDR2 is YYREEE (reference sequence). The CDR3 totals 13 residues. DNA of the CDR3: TGTGCCAGCAGCTTGGAAACGGGAGGAAAAGCTTTCTTT. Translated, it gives CASSLETGGKAFF.

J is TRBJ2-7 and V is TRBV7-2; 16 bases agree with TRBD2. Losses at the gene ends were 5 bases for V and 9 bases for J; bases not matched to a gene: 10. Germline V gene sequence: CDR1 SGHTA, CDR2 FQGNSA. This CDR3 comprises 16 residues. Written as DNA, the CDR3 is TGTGCCAGCAGCCCAGGGACTAGCGGGAGGGCTTCAGGGCAGTACTTC. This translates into CASSPGTSGRASGQYF.

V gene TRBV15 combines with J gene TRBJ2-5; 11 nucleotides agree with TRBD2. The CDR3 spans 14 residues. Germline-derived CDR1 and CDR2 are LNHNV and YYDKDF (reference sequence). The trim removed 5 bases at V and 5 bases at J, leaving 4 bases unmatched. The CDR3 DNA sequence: TGTGCCACCAGCTCCAGACTAGCGGGGGAGACCCAGTACTTC. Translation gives CATSSRLAGETQYF.

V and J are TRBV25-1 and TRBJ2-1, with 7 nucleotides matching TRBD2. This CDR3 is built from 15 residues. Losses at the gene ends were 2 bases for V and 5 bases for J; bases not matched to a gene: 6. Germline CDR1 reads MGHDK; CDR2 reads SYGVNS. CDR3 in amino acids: CASSEGRERDNEQFF. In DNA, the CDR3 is TGTGCCAGCAGTGAAGGGCGGGAGAGGGACAATGAGCAGTTCTTC. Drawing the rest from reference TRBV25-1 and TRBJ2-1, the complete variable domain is EADIYQTPRYLVIGTGKKITLECSQTMGHDKMYWYQQDPGMELHLIHYSYGVNSTEKGDLSSESTVSRIRTEHFPLTLESARPSHTSQYLCASSEGRERDNEQFFGPGTRLTVL.

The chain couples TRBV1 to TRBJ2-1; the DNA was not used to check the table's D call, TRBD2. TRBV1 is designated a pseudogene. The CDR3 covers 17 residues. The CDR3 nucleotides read TGCACCAGCAGCCAAGATCTTGCGCGGGGGGACTACAATGAGCAGTTCTTC. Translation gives CTSSQDLARGDYNEQFF.

CDR3 sequence: CASSIGGARTGELFF. CDR3 bases: TGTGCCAGTAGTATCGGGGGAGCGAGAACCGGGGAGCTGTTTTTT. The chain links TRBV19 to TRBJ2-2; D possibly corresponds to TRBD2 (6 bases). The CDR3 length is 15 residues. In germline, CDR1 is LNHDA, CDR2 SQIVND (reference sequence). The ends were cut back, 3 bases at V and 5 bases at J, with 13 bases in the middle.

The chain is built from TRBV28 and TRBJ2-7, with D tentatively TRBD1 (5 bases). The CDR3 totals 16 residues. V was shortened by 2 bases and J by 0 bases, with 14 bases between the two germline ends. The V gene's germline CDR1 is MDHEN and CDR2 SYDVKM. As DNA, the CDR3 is TGTGCCAGCAGTTTAAGAGGCAGGGTTCACTCCTACGAGCAGTACTTC. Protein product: CASSLRGRVHSYEQYF.

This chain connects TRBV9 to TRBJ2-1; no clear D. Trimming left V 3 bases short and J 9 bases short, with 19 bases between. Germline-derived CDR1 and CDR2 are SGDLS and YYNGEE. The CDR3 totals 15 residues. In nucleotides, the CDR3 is TGTGCCAGCAGCGCAGCGCACTATCCTCTGGGTGAGCAGTTCTTC. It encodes CASSAAHYPLGEQFF. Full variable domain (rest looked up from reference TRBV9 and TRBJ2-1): DSGVTQTPKHLITATGQRVTLRCSPRSGDLSVYWYQQSLDQGLQFLIQYYNGEERAKGNILERFSAQQFPDLHSELNLSSLELGDSALYFCASSAAHYPLGEQFFGPGTRLTVL.

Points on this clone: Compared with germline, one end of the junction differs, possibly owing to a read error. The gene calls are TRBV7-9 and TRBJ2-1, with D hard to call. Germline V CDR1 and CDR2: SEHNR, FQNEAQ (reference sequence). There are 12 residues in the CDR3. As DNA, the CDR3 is TGTGCCAGCAGTTTAGGATACTATGAGCAGTTCTTC. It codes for CASSLGYYEQFF.

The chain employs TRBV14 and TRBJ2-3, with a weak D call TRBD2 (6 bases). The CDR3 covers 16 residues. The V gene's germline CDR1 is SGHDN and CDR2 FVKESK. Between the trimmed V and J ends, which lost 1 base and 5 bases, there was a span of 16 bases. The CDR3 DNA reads TGTGCCAGCAGCCAAGTTAGCGGTCTAAAAGGAGATACGCAGTATTTT. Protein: CASSQVSGLKGDTQYF.